This TCR beta chain is drawn from a study of early T cells in non-severe SARS-CoV-2 infection. As for the study in general: The sequenced material was bulk RNA from unsorted whole blood, and its chains were unpaired. Overall study results and limits: Clonotype matching in VDJdb favored anti-spike CD8 responses and did not capture private and CD4 specificities.

Individual cDNA molecules were tagged with unique molecular identifiers, the study reported. TCRdb analysed the 5' RACE reads with MiXCR anew, one entry per CDR3 protein. Among over 25,000 distinct CDR3 sequences listed, about 8.6% were seen once. In the case of this clonotype: Its antigen remains unknown.

The clonotype comes from an adult who was a healthcare worker with PCR-confirmed SARS-CoV-2 infection or an uninfected control (not recorded which). Specimen: whole blood.

This chain's CDR3 is CASSSTQNTEAFF. CDR3 DNA sequence: TGTGCCAGCAGTTCAACTCAGAACACTGAAGCTTTCTTT. This sequence joins TRBV2 and TRBJ1-1; D is ambiguous. From germline, CDR1 is SNHLY and CDR2 FYNNEI. Trimming left V 5 bases short and J 1 base short, with 8 bases between. This CDR3 spans 13 amino acids.